These 18 T cell receptor beta chains were all obtained from the same sample, sequenced in a study of blood T cell repertoires in COVID-19. Clones were sequenced by immunoSEQ multiplex PCR, and TCRdb holds only the in-frame ones, with some missing. There are approximately 360,000 clones in the sample; 89% occur only once, and roughly 1.2% lies in the top ten. The sequenced material came from peripheral blood. The receptors come from a man in his forties or fifties with acute or convalescent COVID-19.

J is TRBJ1-5 and V is TRBV10-2; 8 bases fit TRBD1. V lost 2 bases and J lost 6; bases outside the gene matches: 9. The CDR3 length is 16 residues. Germline-derived CDR1 and CDR2 are WSHSY and SAAADI. The CDR3 nucleotides are TGCGCCAGCAGTGAGGGAGTCAGGGGGCGGCGTCAGCCCCAGCATTTT. Translation: CASSEGVRGRRQPQHF.

The chain has TRBV9 and TRBJ2-1; 13 nucleotides align to TRBD2. The germline V gene encodes CDR1 SGDLS and CDR2 YYNGEE. The CDR3 totals 17 residues. V shed 0 bases, J shed 4 bases, and the junction held 4 bases outside the gene matches. The CDR3 nucleotides read TGTGCCAGCAGCGTAGGGGGGACTAGCGGGAAATACAATGAGCAGTTCTTC. This sequence encodes CASSVGGTSGKYNEQFF.

Concerning this clone itself: At one boundary the junction diverges from the germline segment, which might be a read error. This chain joins TRBV11-3 and TRBJ1-2; possibly TRBD1 for D (5 bases). The CDR3 length is 15 residues. CDR1 and CDR2 (germline): SGHNT, YENEEA. CDR3: CAGSPLWGVRKGYTF. CDR3 nucleotides: TGTGCCGGCAGCCCCTTATGGGGGGTAAGGAAAGGCTACACCTTC.

This chain links TRBV6-1 with TRBJ2-7; TRBD2 is a possible D gene (6 bases). CDR3 length: 17 amino acids. Germline CDR1 and CDR2: MNHNS and SASEGT. Trimming took off 3 bases at V and 1 base at J, with 19 bases between the two ends. The CDR3 bases are TGTGCCAGCAGTGAGCGCCCTTGGGACTCAACTTCCTACGAGCAGTACTTC. Protein sequence: CASSERPWDSTSYEQYF.

The V gene is TRBV5-8, the J gene TRBJ2-7, with TRBD2 matching over 7 bases. The ends lost 4 bases at V and 1 base at J; junction bases unmatched: 8. Germline loops: CDR1 SGHTS, CDR2 YDEGEE. The CDR3 totals 15 residues. The CDR3 DNA is TGTGCCAGCAGCCCGTGGGGGGAGGGATCCTACGAGCAGTACTTC. This encodes CASSPWGEGSYEQYF.

In its sample, this clone was seen once. The V and J genes are TRBV6-5 and TRBJ2-3; 7 bases map to TRBD2. Germline loops: CDR1 MNHEY, CDR2 SVGAGI. The CDR3 is made up of 15 amino acids. V lost 2 bases and J lost 4; bases outside the gene matches: 6. The CDR3: CASSYGAGRSDTQYF. CDR3 coding DNA: TGTGCCAGCAGTTACGGAGCGGGGCGTTCAGATACGCAGTATTTT.

J is TRBJ2-5 and V is TRBV24-1; 9 nucleotides match TRBD1. The germline V gene encodes CDR1 KGHDR and CDR2 SFDVKD. The CDR3 runs 16 residues. The V and J ends lost 3 bases and 5 bases, in that order; junction bases with no gene match: 9. The CDR3 bases are TGTGCCACCAGTGATAGTACAGGGGGCGCGGGGGAGACCCAGTACTTC. It yields the protein CATSDSTGGAGETQYF.

The chain employs TRBV29-1 and TRBJ1-5, with a weak D call TRBD1 (5 bases). Germline CDR1 is SQVTM and CDR2 is ANQGSEA. The CDR3 sequence is 12 residues long. V shed 7 bases and J shed 4 bases, with 11 bases lying between them. The CDR3 sequence is CSAGTENQPQHF. The CDR3 region has the DNA TGCAGCGCCGGGACTGAAAATCAGCCCCAGCATTTT.

The V gene is TRBV28, the J gene TRBJ1-5, with D unresolved. Trimming took off 5 bases at V and 7 bases at J, with 9 bases between the two ends. Germline V gene data show CDR1 as MDHEN and CDR2 as SYDVKM. CDR3 size: 12 residues. CDR3 sequence (DNA): TGTGCCAGCAGTCTCGGTCTGCAGCCCCAGCATTTT. It translates to CASSLGLQPQHF.

This chain connects TRBV30 to TRBJ2-2; 10 bases are a match to TRBD1. The CDR3 is made up of 15 amino acids. Germline V lookup: CDR1 GTSNPN, CDR2 SVGIG (reference sequence). V lost 5 bases to trimming and J lost 6 bases; unmatched junction nucleotides: 9. The CDR3 here is CAWESAGQGAGELFF. For the CDR3, the DNA is TGTGCCTGGGAGAGCGCCGGACAGGGGGCCGGGGAGCTGTTTTTT.

The chain uses TRBV5-1 and TRBJ1-1; D gene unclear. The CDR3 covers 11 residues. With 7 bases removed from V and 9 bases from J, the gap between germline ends came to 13 bases. Germline values: CDR1 SGHRS, CDR2 YFSETQ. In DNA, the CDR3 is TGCGCCAGCTCCGAGGAACACCAAGCTTTCTTT. Protein product: CASSEEHQAFF.

The chain links TRBV6-6 to TRBJ1-1; 8 bases fit TRBD1. Germline trimming cut 3 bases from V and 5 bases from J; bases unmatched to any gene: 11. This CDR3 contains 16 residues. Germline values: CDR1 MNHNY, CDR2 SVGAGI (reference sequence). The CDR3 reads CASSYRAGGGSTEAFF. CDR3 coding DNA: TGTGCCAGCAGTTATCGGGCAGGGGGCGGAAGTACTGAAGCTTTCTTT.

This clone was observed once. The gene calls are TRBV6-5 and TRBJ1-1; TRBD1 aligns across 7 bases. Germline V CDR1 and CDR2: MNHEY, SVGAGI. The CDR3 spans 15 residues. J gave up 6 bases and V 4 bases, and 11 bases lay outside the gene matches. In DNA form, the CDR3 reads TGTGCCAGCAGTTCCCTTAGCGGGGGGACAGCTGAAGCTTTCTTT. It codes for CASSSLSGGTAEAFF.

The chain employs TRBV5-1 and TRBJ2-2, with TRBD2 as a possible D gene (6 bases). Trimming pared 0 bases from V and 8 bases from J, leaving 14 bases between. This CDR3 is built from 15 residues. The germline gives CDR1 SGHRS, CDR2 YFSETQ. CDR3 DNA: TGCGCCAGCAGCTTGGATGGGGACTCGGCGGGGGAGCTGTTTTTT. Translation: CASSLDGDSAGELFF.

V is TRBV11-2 and J is TRBJ2-1; tentatively, D is TRBD2 (7 bases). The germline CDR1 and CDR2 sequences are SGHAT and FQNNGV. V was shortened by 4 bases and J by 5 bases, with 15 bases between the two germline ends. The CDR3 spans 15 residues. CDR3 loop: CASSYGGLRDNEQFF. The CDR3 region has the DNA TGTGCCAGCAGCTACGGGGGGCTTCGGGACAATGAGCAGTTCTTC.

This rearrangement joins TRBV6-5 to TRBJ2-7; D remains unclear. CDR3 length equals 11 residues. The ends were cut back, 2 bases at V and 8 bases at J, with 7 bases in the middle. CDR1 and CDR2 (germline): MNHEY, SVGAGI. CDR3 residues: CASSYGQKQYF. CDR3 bases: TGTGCCAGCAGTTACGGGCAGAAGCAGTACTTC.

This chain connects TRBV6-2 or TRBV6-3 to TRBJ2-7; TRBD1 matches at 7 bases. The V and J ends lost 2 bases and 5 bases, in that order; junction bases with no gene match: 12. The CDR3 runs to 16 residues. The germline V gene has CDR1 MNHEY and CDR2 SVGEGT. This chain's CDR3 is CASSYRGSQGNNEQYF. The CDR3 bases are TGTGCCAGCAGTTACAGAGGGTCACAGGGGAACAACGAGCAGTACTTC.

The CDR3 DNA reads as TGTGCCAGCAGCTTAGGAAAGGGGCCCTCCTACGAGCAGTACTTC. Encoded protein: CASSLGKGPSYEQYF. V gene TRBV7-2 combines with J gene TRBJ2-7; a weak D match, TRBD1 (5 bases). Trimming shortened V by 1 base and J by 0 bases, and 10 bases separated the two germline ends. In germline, CDR1 is SGHTA, CDR2 FQGNSA. The CDR3 length is 15 residues. Drawing the rest from reference TRBV7-2 and TRBJ2-7, the complete variable domain is GAGVSQSPSNKVTEKGKDVELRCDPISGHTALYWYRQSLGQGLEFLIYFQGNSAPDKSGLPSDRFSAERTGGSVSTLTIQRTQQEDSAVYLCASSLGKGPSYEQYFGPGTRLTVT.